This TCR beta chain is drawn from a study of T-cell memory formation after mild COVID-19 (dated by TCRdb to the early 2020s). Concerning the study at large: Most TCR sequence clusters were specific to one of the two donors. In two donors, T-cell clones that expanded and contracted after mild COVID-19 were followed by sequencing TCRalpha and TCRbeta repertoires longitudinally. Two young, previously healthy adult volunteers, one female and one male, were included in the cohort. Broader findings and caveats from the paper: Some responding clones were found in pre-infection memory, which suggests that pre-existing cross-reactive memory T cells took part in the SARS-CoV-2 response. Clones that contracted from day 15 to 85 showed balanced CD4/CD8 phenotypes, whereas a second wave of clones that expanded from day 15 to 37 leaned towards CD4+. The study included only a couple of mild cases, and larger cohorts that include severe cases with pre-infection samples were judged to be necessary. Contracting CD4+ clones appeared mostly in the CM and EM memory subsets, whereas CD8+ clones were enriched in EMRA. Whether the second-wave clones peaking on day 37 were SARS-CoV-2 specific was not confirmed.

Data came from an Illumina NovaSeq 6000. Using 5'RACE with constant-segment primers, TCRalpha and TCRbeta cDNA libraries were constructed, with sample barcodes and unique molecular identifiers added in the process. Trizol reagent was used to extract RNA from every sample. Library amplification was performed in two PCR steps, and a second sample barcode and Illumina TruSeq adapters were introduced in the second step. Sequencing of the libraries was done on an Illumina NovaSeq, producing 2 x 150 bp paired-end reads. In the original analysis: Reads were demultiplexed and collapsed into UMI-guided consensus sequences with migec v1.2.7. Using mixcr v2.1.11, the UMI consensuses were aligned to TRA and TRB V and J templates and assembled into clonotypes. Expanded or contracted clonotypes were those called significant by both edgeR and NoisET, with noise models trained on biological replicates. For edgeR calls, a false discovery rate-adjusted p below 0.01 and a log2 fold-change threshold of 1 were applied. PCA with hierarchical clustering of max-normalized trajectories of the 1000 most abundant clonotypes was used as exploratory dynamics analysis. Separately sequenced CD4+ and CD8+ repertoires were used to assign a CD4 or CD8 phenotype to each responding clone. TCRdb reran the public reads through fastp at Q25 and MiXCR, keeping productive beta chains. When rows share a CDR3 protein, they turn into one entry using the most common DNA and genes. The V and J calls and clone size come from TCRdb's table, not from the authors' own analysis. Across this sample there are about 210,000 distinct CDR3 sequences, with 25% to 35% seen only once. The top ten constitute over 10% of the sample.

Trimming removed 2 bases from V and 1 base from J; the gene matches leave 6 bases unexplained. From its cysteine to its phenylalanine, the CDR3 spans 16 amino acids. The kept DNA is CDR3 alone, 48 bases in frame from the first base. CDR1 and CDR2, looked up from the germline V gene, are SGHAT and FQNNGV. PBMCs were isolated by Ficoll-Paque density gradient centrifugation. Regarding this clonotype: Its antigen is not yet known. Qualities for individual bases were not recorded, and no much larger clone is one base off.

This TCR derives from an adult woman who had mild COVID-19 (a few samples of this study predate the infection). The sample titles of this study are shuffled in the database, so cell type and time point are left out; the donor was told from shared clones. The rearranged segments are TRBV11-2 and TRBJ2-5; TRBD2 matches 8 bases in the middle. The sample consisted of PBMCs or a T cell subset sorted from them (not recorded which). The DNA sequence is given as TGTGCCAGCAGCTTAAGACCCCTAGCGGGCCAAGAGACCCAGTACTTC. It translates to CASSLRPLAGQETQYF.